A few counts support the clone carrying this T cell receptor beta chain. What it recognizes is unknown. In germline, CDR1 is MNHNS, CDR2 SASEGT. V lost 2 bases to trimming and J lost 1 base, with 19 bases between them. The CDR3 is made up of 18 amino acids. The entry originates in a study of T cells in localized non-small cell lung cancer. Study results and caveats: Longer overall survival was associated with a higher density of T cells in the blood. Uninvolved adjacent lung had the highest recorded T cell clonality, with tumor below it. One tumor region alone was sequenced, and heterogeneity therefore remains possible. Adjacent lung exhibited a median of approximately 59 among the 100 most abundant tumor clones.

Some clones are missing from TCRdb's copy, which holds only in-frame ones; the method was immunoSEQ multiplex PCR. The sample consists of about 40,000 clones, about 87% of them appearing once. The TCR was taken from a man aged 18 to 49 with stage I lung adenocarcinoma. The specimen comprised peripheral blood, sampled before any cancer treatment. V is TRBV6-1 and J is TRBJ2-3; D unclear. The CDR3 bases are TGTGCCAGCAGTGAAATCTCTTTTAGCTACTCCGGCACAGATACGCAGTATTTT. Encoded protein: CASSEISFSYSGTDTQYF.